These 2 T cell receptor beta chains came from one sample sequenced in a study of control samples from healthy donors and cancer patients. Only in-frame clones appear in the TCRdb table, and some are missing; sequencing was by immunoSEQ multiplex PCR. The table lists 84,000 or so clones, 84% of them singletons, with 9.5% to 13% in the top ten. The sequencing sample was made of PBMCs. These receptors originate from a man aged 55-75 years with head and neck cancer.

The V gene is TRBV7-2, the J gene TRBJ2-5; TRBD2 agrees at 13 bases. Germline V gene data show CDR1 as SGHTA and CDR2 as FQGNSA. The CDR3 has 19 residues. Losses at the gene ends were 4 bases for V and 5 bases for J; bases not matched to a gene: 16. The CDR3 DNA follows: TGTGCCAGCAGCTCCCTCGGACTAGCGGGAGTTCCGTTCGAGGAGACCCAGTACTTC. Its protein is CASSSLGLAGVPFEETQYF.

DNA for the CDR3: TGTGCCAGCAGCACGAGGACAGGGGGCGGTGAGCAGTACTTC. Translating gives CASSTRTGGGEQYF. This chain uses TRBV11-3 with TRBJ2-7; 11 bases are a match to TRBD1. Looked up from germline, CDR1 is SGHNT and CDR2 is YENEEA. J lost 7 bases, V lost 5 bases, and 7 bases had no gene match. The CDR3 has 14 amino acids.